These 19 T cell receptor beta chains originate from one sample sequenced in a study of early T cells in non-severe SARS-CoV-2 infection. MiXCR, applied by TCRdb to the 5' RACE reads, yields one record per CDR3 protein. The sample consists of approximately 70,000 distinct CDR3 sequences, under 15% of them appearing once. Specimen: whole blood. Receptor source: an adult who was a healthcare worker with PCR-confirmed SARS-CoV-2 infection or an uninfected control (not recorded which).

A single count supports this clonotype. The V call is TRBV11-2, the J call TRBJ2-1, with 7 bases matching TRBD2. CDR3 size: 16 residues. Germline CDR1 and CDR2: SGHAT and FQNNGV. The junction had 3 bases not matched to a gene; V was cut back by 1 base and J by 0 bases. The CDR3 sequence: CASSLVRGSSYNEQFF. In nucleotides, the CDR3 is TGTGCCAGCAGCTTAGTTCGCGGGAGCTCCTACAATGAGCAGTTCTTC.

This clonotype has more than one count but fewer than ten. This chain connects TRBV11-2 to TRBJ2-3; no firm D call. The CDR3 contains 15 residues. Germline lookup yields CDR1 SGHAT and CDR2 FQNNGV. V lost 3 bases, J lost 0 bases, and 10 bases lay in between. CDR3 sequence reads: CASSFLVASTDTQYF. CDR3 DNA: TGTGCCAGCAGCTTCTTGGTCGCTAGCACAGATACGCAGTATTTT.

This clonotype showed up many times. The chain employs TRBV5-1 and TRBJ2-1; 8 bases map to TRBD1. Germline CDR1 SGHRS, CDR2 YFSETQ. Trimming cost V 4 bases and J 6 bases; bases outside gene matches: 15. CDR3 length: 17 amino acids. In nucleotides, the CDR3 is TGCGCCAGCAGCCAATTGAATTGGCAGGGGGCTGGCAATGAGCAGTTCTTC. This codes for CASSQLNWQGAGNEQFF.

The DNA for the CDR3 is TGCGCCAGCAGACAGTCTGGTGAGCAGTTCTTC. It encodes CASRQSGEQFF. The chain combines TRBV4-3 with TRBJ2-1; D remains unclear. The CDR3 length is 11 residues. CDR1 LGHNA and CDR2 YSLEER come from the germline V gene. Trimming shortened V by 6 bases and J by 9 bases, and 9 bases separated the two germline ends.

The sample holds many counts of this clonotype. The rearrangement joins TRBV20-1 to TRBJ2-1; D may be TRBD1 or TRBD2 (6 bases each). The germline CDR1 and CDR2 sequences are DFQATT and SNEGSKA (reference sequence). V was cut by 3 bases and J by 8 bases, with 20 bases left in between. There are 15 residues in the CDR3. The CDR3 is CSARSPGLGGDEQFF. In DNA form, the CDR3 reads TGCAGTGCTAGGAGTCCGGGACTCGGGGGCGATGAGCAGTTCTTC.

This clonotype appeared a few times. CDR3: CSVATRRANEQYF. The DNA of the CDR3 is TGCAGCGTTGCAACTAGGAGGGCTAACGAGCAGTACTTC. This chain links TRBV29-1 with TRBJ2-7; D perhaps matches TRBD2 (6 bases). This CDR3 has 13 amino acids. Germline values: CDR1 SQVTM, CDR2 ANQGSEA. Trimming pared 4 bases from V and 5 bases from J, leaving 15 bases between.

This clonotype was observed at least ten times. The CDR3 region has the DNA TGTGCCAGCAGCTCTATAACAGGGGGCCAAGAGACCCAGTACTTC. This codes for CASSSITGGQETQYF. This chain joins TRBV7-6 and TRBJ2-5; the match to TRBD1 covers 8 bases. Germline lookup yields CDR1 SGHVS and CDR2 FNYEAQ. With V trimmed by 4 bases and J by 1 base, 5 bases remained unmatched. The CDR3 is 15 amino acids.

V gene TRBV28 combines with J gene TRBJ2-6; D unresolved. Looked up from germline, CDR1 is MDHEN and CDR2 is SYDVKM. The length of the CDR3 is 14 residues. Trimming pared 6 bases from V and 8 bases from J, leaving 14 bases between. Here the CDR3 reads CASSPDVWTNVLTF. In DNA form, the CDR3 reads TGTGCCAGCAGCCCGGATGTGTGGACCAACGTCCTGACTTTC.

This clonotype was counted ten times or more. This chain joins TRBV28 and TRBJ1-2, with D uncertain. Trimming left V 3 bases short and J 5 bases short, with 10 bases between. Germline loops: CDR1 MDHEN, CDR2 SYDVKM. The CDR3 spans 13 residues. DNA for the CDR3: TGTGCCAGCAGTTTGTCCCGGACGTATGGCTACACCTTC. This gives the protein CASSLSRTYGYTF.

In DNA form, the CDR3 reads TGTGCCAGCAGCTTAATGCCAGGGGGCGCAGATGGCTACACCTTC. Translating gives CASSLMPGGADGYTF. The chain is built from TRBV7-2 and TRBJ1-2, with 8 nucleotides matching TRBD1. Germline V gene data show CDR1 as SGHTA and CDR2 as FQGNSA. Trimming took 2 bases from V and 6 from J; bases not matched to a gene: 8. The CDR3 runs 15 residues.

In its sample, this clonotype was seen many times. The chain combines TRBV19 with TRBJ1-5; 8 nucleotides agree with TRBD1. Germline V gives CDR1 LNHDA, CDR2 SQIVND (reference sequence). Losses at the gene ends were 5 bases for V and 3 bases for J; bases not matched to a gene: 3. This CDR3 has 14 amino acids. The CDR3: CASSPQGANQPQHF. CDR3 bases: TGTGCCAGTAGTCCTCAGGGGGCCAATCAGCCCCAGCATTTT.

This clonotype appeared many times. This CDR3 reads CASSLDRGTIRSSYNEQFF. DNA of the CDR3: TGTGCCAGCAGCTTAGATCGGGGGACTATAAGGAGCTCCTACAATGAGCAGTTCTTC. The V gene is TRBV7-2, the J gene TRBJ2-1; 7 nucleotides line up with TRBD2. The CDR3 consists of 19 residues. V shed 1 base and J 0 bases; nucleotides not matched to a gene: 12. Germline V CDR1 and CDR2: SGHTA, FQGNSA.

This clonotype was seen ten or more times. The CDR3 nucleotides are TGTGCCAGCAGCTTAGCACAGGGCGGTCAGGGCTACACCTTC. Its translation is CASSLAQGGQGYTF. This rearrangement joins TRBV7-8 to TRBJ1-2; D possibly corresponds to TRBD1 (6 bases). Germline V lookup: CDR1 SGHVS, CDR2 FQNEAQ. Trimming shortened V by 0 bases and J by 8 bases, and 13 bases separated the two germline ends. This CDR3 comprises 14 residues.

This clonotype appeared many times. The chain has TRBV5-1 and TRBJ2-7; weak D call: TRBD2 (6 bases). This CDR3 contains 12 residues. Germline loops: CDR1 SGHRS, CDR2 YFSETQ. V shed 4 bases and J shed 9 bases, with 14 bases lying between them. The CDR3 DNA reads as TGCGCCAGCAGCCCGGGACTTCCTTGGCAGTACTTC. Translating it yields CASSPGLPWQYF.

This clonotype has ten or more counts. This chain uses TRBV5-5 with TRBJ2-5; 8 positions agree with TRBD2. The CDR3 runs to 16 residues. Germline CDR1 is SGHKS and CDR2 is YYEKEE (reference sequence). The V segment lost 2 bases and the J segment 4 bases; nucleotides outside the gene matches: 10. The DNA of the CDR3 is TGTGCCAGCAGCTTTCTACGACTAGCGTCTACAGAGACCCAGTACTTC. It specifies CASSFLRLASTETQYF.

This clonotype has ten or more counts. The V and J genes are TRBV20-1 and TRBJ2-3, with 7 nucleotides matching TRBD1. The junction had 4 bases not matched to a gene; V was cut back by 0 bases and J by 1 base. The CDR3 totals 15 residues. Germline V lookup: CDR1 DFQATT, CDR2 SNEGSKA (reference sequence). The CDR3 DNA follows: TGCAGTGCTAGAGATCTTACAGGGGGCACAGATACGCAGTATTTT. This gives the protein CSARDLTGGTDTQYF.

The sample holds many counts of this clonotype. V usage is TRBV7-9 and J usage is TRBJ2-3; 9 bases match TRBD2. CDR1 is SEHNR, CDR2 FQNEAQ, per germline (reference sequence). The CDR3 sequence is 14 residues long. The J segment lost 5 bases and the V segment lost 5 bases, leaving 5 bases of the junction unmatched. The CDR3 DNA sequence: TGTGCCAGCAGCGAGGCGGGGGGGCGAGATACGCAGTATTTT. Translated, it gives CASSEAGGRDTQYF. Full variable domain (remainder filled in from reference TRBV7-9 and TRBJ2-3): DTGVSQNPRHKITKRGQNVTFRCDPISEHNRLYWYRQTLGQGPEFLTYFQNEAQLEKSRLLSDRFSAERPKGSFSTLEIQRTEQGDSAMYLCASSEAGGRDTQYFGPGTRLTVL.

The chain links TRBV28 to TRBJ1-6; 9 bases match TRBD1. Germline values: CDR1 MDHEN, CDR2 SYDVKM. The CDR3 has 15 amino acids. With 8 bases clipped from V and 6 bases from J, the junction kept 8 bases outside the gene matches. The CDR3 here is CASFGTGPSNSPLHF. The CDR3 DNA is TGTGCCAGCTTTGGGACAGGGCCCTCTAATTCACCCCTCCACTTT.

The gene calls are TRBV21-1 and TRBJ2-3; the table names TRBD1, a call not compared with the DNA. TRBV21-1 is assigned pseudogene status. The length of the CDR3 is 12 residues. The DNA of the CDR3 is TGTGCCAGCAGCAAACAGGGGGATACGCAGTATTTT. Protein product: CASSKQGDTQYF.